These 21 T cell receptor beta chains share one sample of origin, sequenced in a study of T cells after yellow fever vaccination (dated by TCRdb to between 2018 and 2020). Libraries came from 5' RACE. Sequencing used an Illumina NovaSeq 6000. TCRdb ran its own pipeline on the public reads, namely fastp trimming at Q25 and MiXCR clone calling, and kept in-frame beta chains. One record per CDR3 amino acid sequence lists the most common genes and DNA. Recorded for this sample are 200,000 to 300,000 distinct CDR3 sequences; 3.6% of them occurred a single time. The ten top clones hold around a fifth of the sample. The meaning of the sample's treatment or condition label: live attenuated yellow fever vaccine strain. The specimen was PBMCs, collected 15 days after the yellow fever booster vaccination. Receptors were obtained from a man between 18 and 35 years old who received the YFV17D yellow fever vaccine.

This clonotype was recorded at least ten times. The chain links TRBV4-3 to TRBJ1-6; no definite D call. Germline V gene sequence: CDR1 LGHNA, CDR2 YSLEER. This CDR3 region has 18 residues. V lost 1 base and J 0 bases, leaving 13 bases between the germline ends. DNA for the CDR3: TGCGCCAGCAGCCAAGTATTCCCCCCGAGCTCCTATAATTCACCCCTCCACTTT. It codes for CASSQVFPPSSYNSPLHF.

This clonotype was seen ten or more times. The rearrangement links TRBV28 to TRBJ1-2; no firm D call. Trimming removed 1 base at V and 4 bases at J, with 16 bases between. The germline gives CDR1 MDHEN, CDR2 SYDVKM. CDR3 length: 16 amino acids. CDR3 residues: CASSLLGGGLLYGYTF. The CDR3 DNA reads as TGTGCCAGCAGTTTATTGGGTGGAGGGTTACTCTATGGCTACACCTTC.

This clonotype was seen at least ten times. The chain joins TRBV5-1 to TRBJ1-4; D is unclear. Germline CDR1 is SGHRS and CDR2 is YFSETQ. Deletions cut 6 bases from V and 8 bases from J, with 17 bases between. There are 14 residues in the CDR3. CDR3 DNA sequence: TGCGCCAGCACGGTGGGAAAGGGCAGCGAAAAACTGTTTTTT. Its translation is CASTVGKGSEKLFF.

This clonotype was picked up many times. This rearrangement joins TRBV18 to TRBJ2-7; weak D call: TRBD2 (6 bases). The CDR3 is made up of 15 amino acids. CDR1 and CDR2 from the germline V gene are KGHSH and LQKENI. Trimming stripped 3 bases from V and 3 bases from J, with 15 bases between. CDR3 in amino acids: CASSPSSGVDYEQYF. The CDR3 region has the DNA TGTGCCAGCTCACCTTCCTCGGGGGTCGACTACGAGCAGTACTTC.

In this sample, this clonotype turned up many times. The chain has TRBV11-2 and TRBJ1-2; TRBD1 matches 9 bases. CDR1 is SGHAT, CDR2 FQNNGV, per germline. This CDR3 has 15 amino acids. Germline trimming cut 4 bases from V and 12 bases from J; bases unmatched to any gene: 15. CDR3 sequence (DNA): TGTGCCAGCAGCTCCCGGGACAGGGACCCTCTTTTTCACACCTTC. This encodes CASSSRDRDPLFHTF.

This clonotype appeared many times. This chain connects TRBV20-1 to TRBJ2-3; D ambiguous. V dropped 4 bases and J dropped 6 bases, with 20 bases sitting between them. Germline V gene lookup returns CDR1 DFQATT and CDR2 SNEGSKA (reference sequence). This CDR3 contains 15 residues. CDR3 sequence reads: CSAIRSQTISDTQYF. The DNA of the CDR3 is TGCAGTGCTATACGCTCGCAAACCATATCGGATACGCAGTATTTT.

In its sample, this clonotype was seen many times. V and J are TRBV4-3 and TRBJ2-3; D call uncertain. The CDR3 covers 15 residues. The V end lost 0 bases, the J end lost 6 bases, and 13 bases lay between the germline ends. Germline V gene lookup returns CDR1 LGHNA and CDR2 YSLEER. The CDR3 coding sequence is TGCGCCAGCAGCCAAGACCTTAGGAGTTTGGATACGCAGTATTTT. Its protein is CASSQDLRSLDTQYF.

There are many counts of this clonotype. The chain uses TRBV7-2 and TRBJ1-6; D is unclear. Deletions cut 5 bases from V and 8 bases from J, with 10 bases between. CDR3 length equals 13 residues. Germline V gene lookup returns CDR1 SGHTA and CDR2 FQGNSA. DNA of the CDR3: TGTGCCAGCAGCCTGGATTGGGATTCACCCCTCCACTTT. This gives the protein CASSLDWDSPLHF.

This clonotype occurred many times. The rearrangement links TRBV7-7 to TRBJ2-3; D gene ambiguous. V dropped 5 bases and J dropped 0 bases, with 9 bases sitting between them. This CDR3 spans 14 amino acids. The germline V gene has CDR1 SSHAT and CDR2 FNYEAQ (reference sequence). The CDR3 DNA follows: TGTGCCAGCAGCCCCCGACCCAGCACAGATACGCAGTATTTT. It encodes CASSPRPSTDTQYF.

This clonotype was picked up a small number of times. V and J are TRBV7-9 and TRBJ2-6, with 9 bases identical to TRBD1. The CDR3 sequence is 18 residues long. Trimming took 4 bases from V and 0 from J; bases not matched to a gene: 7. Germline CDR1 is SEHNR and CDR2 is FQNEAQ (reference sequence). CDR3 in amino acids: CASSSSGTGISGANVLTF. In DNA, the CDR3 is TGTGCCAGCAGCTCCTCGGGGACAGGGATCTCTGGGGCCAACGTCCTGACTTTC.

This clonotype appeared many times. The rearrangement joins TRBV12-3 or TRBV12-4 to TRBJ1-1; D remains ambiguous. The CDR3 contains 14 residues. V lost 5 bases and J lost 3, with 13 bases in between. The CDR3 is CASSATDEHTEAFF. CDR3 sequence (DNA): TGTGCCAGCAGTGCCACGGACGAGCACACTGAAGCTTTCTTT.

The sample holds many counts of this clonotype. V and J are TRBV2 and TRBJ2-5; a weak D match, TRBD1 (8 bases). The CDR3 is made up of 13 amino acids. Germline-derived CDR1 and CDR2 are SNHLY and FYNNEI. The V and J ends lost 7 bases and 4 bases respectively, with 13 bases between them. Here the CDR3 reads CASKDREGETQYF. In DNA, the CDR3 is TGTGCCAGCAAGGACAGGGAGGGAGAGACCCAGTACTTC.

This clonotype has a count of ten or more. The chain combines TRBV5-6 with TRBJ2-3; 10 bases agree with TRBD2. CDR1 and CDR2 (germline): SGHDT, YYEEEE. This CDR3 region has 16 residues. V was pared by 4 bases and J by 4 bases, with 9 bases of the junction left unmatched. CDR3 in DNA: TGTGCCAGCAGCCATACTAGCGGGGAGCCCTCAGATACGCAGTATTTT. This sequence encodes CASSHTSGEPSDTQYF.

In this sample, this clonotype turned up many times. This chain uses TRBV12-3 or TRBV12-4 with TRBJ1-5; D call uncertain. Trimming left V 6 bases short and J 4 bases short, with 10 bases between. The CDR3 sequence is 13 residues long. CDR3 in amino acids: CASSYFRNQPQHF. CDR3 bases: TGTGCCAGCAGCTACTTCAGGAATCAGCCCCAGCATTTT.

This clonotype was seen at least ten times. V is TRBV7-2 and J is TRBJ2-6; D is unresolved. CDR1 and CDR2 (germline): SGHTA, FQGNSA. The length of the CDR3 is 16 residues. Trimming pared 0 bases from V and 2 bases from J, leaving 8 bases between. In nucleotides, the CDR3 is TGTGCCAGCAGCTTAGCGCTGGGGACTGGGGCCAACGTCCTGACTTTC. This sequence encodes CASSLALGTGANVLTF.

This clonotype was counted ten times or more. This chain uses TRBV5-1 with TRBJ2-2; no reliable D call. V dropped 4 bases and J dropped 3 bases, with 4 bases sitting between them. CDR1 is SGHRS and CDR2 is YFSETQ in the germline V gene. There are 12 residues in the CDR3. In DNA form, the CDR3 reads TGCGCCAGCAGCGGGGACACCGGGGAGCTGTTTTTT. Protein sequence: CASSGDTGELFF.

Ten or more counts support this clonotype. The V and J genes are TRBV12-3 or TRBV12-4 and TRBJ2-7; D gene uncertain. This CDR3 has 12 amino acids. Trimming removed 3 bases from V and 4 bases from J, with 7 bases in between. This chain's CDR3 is CASSLSGYEQYF. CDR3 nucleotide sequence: TGTGCCAGCAGTTTGTCAGGATACGAGCAGTACTTC.

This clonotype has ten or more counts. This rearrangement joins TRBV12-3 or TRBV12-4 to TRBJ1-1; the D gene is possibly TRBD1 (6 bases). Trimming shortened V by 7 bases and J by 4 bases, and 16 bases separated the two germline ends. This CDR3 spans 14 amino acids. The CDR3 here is CASIKYQGGTEAFF. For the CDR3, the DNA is TGTGCCAGCATTAAATACCAAGGGGGCACTGAAGCTTTCTTT.

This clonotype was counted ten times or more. The CDR3 reads CSAANRGVLFDTQYF. In nucleotides, the CDR3 is TGCAGTGCCGCGAACCGGGGGGTTTTGTTCGATACGCAGTATTTT. This chain links TRBV20-1 with TRBJ2-3, with 7 bases matching TRBD2. This CDR3 region has 15 residues. The V and J ends lost 6 bases and 6 bases, in that order; junction bases with no gene match: 15. CDR1 is DFQATT, CDR2 SNEGSKA, per germline (reference sequence).

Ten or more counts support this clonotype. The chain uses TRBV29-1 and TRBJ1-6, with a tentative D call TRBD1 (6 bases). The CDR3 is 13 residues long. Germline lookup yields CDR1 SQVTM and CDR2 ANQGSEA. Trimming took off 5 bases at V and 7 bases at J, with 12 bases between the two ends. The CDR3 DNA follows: TGCAGCGTTTGCCAGGGGCCGAATTCACCCCTCCACTTT. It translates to CSVCQGPNSPLHF.

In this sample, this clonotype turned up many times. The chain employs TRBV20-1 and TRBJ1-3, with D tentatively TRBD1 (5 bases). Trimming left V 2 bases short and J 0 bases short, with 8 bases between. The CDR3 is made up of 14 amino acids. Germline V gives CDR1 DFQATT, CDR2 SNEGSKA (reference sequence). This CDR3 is CSARQGSSGNTIYF. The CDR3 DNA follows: TGCAGTGCTAGACAGGGTAGCTCTGGAAACACCATATATTTT.